These T cell receptor beta chains were read from a single sample in a study of blood T cell repertoires in COVID-19. The repertoire was sequenced with immunoSEQ multiplex PCR; TCRdb's copy has only in-frame clones and lacks some. The table lists fewer than 200,000 clones, 85% to 90% of them singletons. The sequenced sample consisted of peripheral blood. The receptors stem from a man in his 70s with active or convalescent COVID-19. CDR3s include the opening cysteine and the closing phenylalanine or tryptophan. Each record gives: V gene, CDR3 length, clone size, D gene, J gene, CDR3 DNA, CDR3 protein. A D gene is named only where the DNA matches it firmly. The size of a clone is reported for some rows only, either as once, few or many, or as a class for expanded clones.

V gene: TRBV5-8
CDR3 length: 15
clone size: -
D gene: TRBD1
J gene: TRBJ2-1
CDR3 DNA: TGTGCCAGCAGTTCCGGACAGGGGACCTACAATGAGCAGTTCTTC
CDR3 protein: CASSSGQGTYNEQFF

V gene: TRBV5-4
CDR3 length: 15
clone size: -
D gene: -
J gene: TRBJ1-2
CDR3 DNA: TGTGCCAGCAATTTCAATGCGGGATTTGGCTATGGCTACACCTTC
CDR3 protein: CASNFNAGFGYGYTF

V gene: TRBV28
CDR3 length: 13
clone size: -
D gene: -
J gene: TRBJ1-4
CDR3 DNA: TGTGCCAGCAGTTTGCCAGTACTCGGGAAACTGTTTTTT
CDR3 protein: CASSLPVLGKLFF

V gene: TRBV18
CDR3 length: 17
clone size: -
D gene: -
J gene: TRBJ1-6
CDR3 DNA: TGTGCCAGCTCACCACCGGACAATTCCCCTCGAGGTTCACCCCTCCACTTT
CDR3 protein: CASSPPDNSPRGSPLHF

V gene: TRBV5-5
CDR3 length: 18
clone size: few
D gene: TRBD1
J gene: TRBJ1-1
CDR3 DNA: TGTGCCAGCAGCTCCTTCCGGGACAGTCGTTTCATGAACACTGAAGCTTTCTTT
CDR3 protein: CASSSFRDSRFMNTEAFF

V gene: TRBV6-5
CDR3 length: 14
clone size: -
D gene: -
J gene: TRBJ1-4
CDR3 DNA: TGTGCCAGCAGGGGGTCAGGGGTAAACGAAAAACTGTTTTTT
CDR3 protein: CASRGSGVNEKLFF

V gene: TRBV4-3
CDR3 length: 14
clone size: once
D gene: -
J gene: TRBJ1-1
CDR3 DNA: TGCGCCAGCAGCCAAGACGAGCGGAACACTGAAGCTTTCTTT
CDR3 protein: CASSQDERNTEAFF

V gene: TRBV7-9
CDR3 length: 13
clone size: once
D gene: -
J gene: TRBJ1-2
CDR3 DNA: TGTGCCAGCAGCCAAGACGGAAGGGGAGGCTACACCTTC
CDR3 protein: CASSQDGRGGYTF

V gene: TRBV28
CDR3 length: 14
clone size: -
D gene: TRBD1
J gene: TRBJ1-5
CDR3 DNA: TGTGCCAGCAGGCCGGGACAGGGGGGACAGCCCCAGCATTTT
CDR3 protein: CASRPGQGGQPQHF

V gene: TRBV5-5
CDR3 length: 15
clone size: once
D gene: -
J gene: TRBJ1-2
CDR3 DNA: TGTGCCAGCAGCTTCTCTTCGGCGGCCCCGTATCGTTGCACCTTC
CDR3 protein: CASSFSSAAPYRCTF

V gene: TRBV7-9
CDR3 length: 15
clone size: -
D gene: TRBD1
J gene: TRBJ2-1
CDR3 DNA: TGTGCCAGCAGCTTGCCAGGACAGGGAAGGAATGAGCAGTTCTTC
CDR3 protein: CASSLPGQGRNEQFF

V gene: TRBV5-4
CDR3 length: 14
clone size: once
D gene: -
J gene: TRBJ2-3
CDR3 DNA: TGTGCCAGCAGCTTTTTAACAGGCACAGATACGCAGTATTTT
CDR3 protein: CASSFLTGTDTQYF

V gene: TRBV3-1/TRBV3-2
CDR3 length: 16
clone size: -
D gene: -
J gene: TRBJ1-1
CDR3 DNA: TGTGCCAGCAGCCAAGATTTGGGGGGGCTGAACACTGAAGCTTTCTTT
CDR3 protein: CASSQDLGGLNTEAFF

V gene: TRBV5-1
CDR3 length: 16
clone size: -
D gene: TRBD1
J gene: TRBJ1-4
CDR3 DNA: TGCGCCAGCAGCTGGGAACCACAGGGGGCGCTTGAAAAACTGTTTTTT
CDR3 protein: CASSWEPQGALEKLFF

V gene: TRBV10-3
CDR3 length: 13
clone size: few
D gene: -
J gene: TRBJ2-1
CDR3 DNA: TGTGCCATCAGGACAGGCACCCACAATGAGCAGTTCTTC
CDR3 protein: CAIRTGTHNEQFF